What follows is one T cell receptor (beta chain) and its context. This sample is part of a study of T cell changes during pregnancy in multiple sclerosis. TCRdb's table, derived via immunoSEQ multiplex PCR, lists solely in-frame clones and lacks some. The table lists tens of thousands of clones, roughly 91% of them singletons. Trimming left V 10 bases short and J 0 bases short, with 20 bases between. The germline CDR1 and CDR2 sequences are SGDLS and YYNGEE. This CDR3 spans 15 amino acids. The gene calls are TRBV9 and TRBJ2-7, with D possibly being TRBD2 (7 bases). This sequence originates from a female donor in good health, enrolled as a control in a pregnancy study. The sequencing used peripheral blood, collected after pregnancy. This CDR3 is CAPDGGTQRSYEQYF. DNA of the CDR3: TGTGCCCCTGACGGGGGGACACAGCGCTCCTACGAGCAGTACTTC.